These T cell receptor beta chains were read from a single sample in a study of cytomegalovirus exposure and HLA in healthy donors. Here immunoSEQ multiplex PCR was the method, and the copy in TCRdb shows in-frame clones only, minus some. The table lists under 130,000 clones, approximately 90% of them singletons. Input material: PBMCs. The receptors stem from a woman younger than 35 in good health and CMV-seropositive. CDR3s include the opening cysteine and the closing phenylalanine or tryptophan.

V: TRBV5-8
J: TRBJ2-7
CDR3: CASSPGGRSSYEQYF

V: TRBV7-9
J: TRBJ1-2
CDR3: CASSLRDKDGYTF

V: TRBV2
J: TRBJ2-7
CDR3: CAVSGLDEDEQYF

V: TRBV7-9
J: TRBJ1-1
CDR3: CASSPRTGGVGNTEAFF

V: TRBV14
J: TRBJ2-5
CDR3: CASSRLVETQYF

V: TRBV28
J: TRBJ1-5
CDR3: CASSLLSNQPQHF

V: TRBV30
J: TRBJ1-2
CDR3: CAWSVRRVAGYTF

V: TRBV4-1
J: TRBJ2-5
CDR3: CASSQPTSGSKETQYF

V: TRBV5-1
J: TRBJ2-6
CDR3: CASRQESGANVLTF

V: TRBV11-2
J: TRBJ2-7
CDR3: CASSIRTGRNEQYF

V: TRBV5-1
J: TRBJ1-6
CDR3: CASSSGQGDYNSPLHF

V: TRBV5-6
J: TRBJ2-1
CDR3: CASSPLLGFAGGSYNEQFF

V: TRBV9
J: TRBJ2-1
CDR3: CASSVGDEQFF

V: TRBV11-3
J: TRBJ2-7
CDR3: CASSLTVGRASYEQYF

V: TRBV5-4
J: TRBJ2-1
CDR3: CASSLSGGRYEQFF

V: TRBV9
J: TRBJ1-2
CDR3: CASSVLDRDYGYTF

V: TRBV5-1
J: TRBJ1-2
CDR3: CASSAAGGDYGYTF

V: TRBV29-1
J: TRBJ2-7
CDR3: CSVAADSPYEQYF

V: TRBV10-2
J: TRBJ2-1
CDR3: CASTQMTNEQFF

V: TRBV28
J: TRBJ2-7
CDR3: CASTPGLTYEQYF

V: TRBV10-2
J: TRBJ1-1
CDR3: CASSSGETLNTEAFF

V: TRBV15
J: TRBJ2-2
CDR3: CATSRDYTGGIYGELFF

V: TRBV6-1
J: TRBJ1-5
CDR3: CASSTQENQPQHF

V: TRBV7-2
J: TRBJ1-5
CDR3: CASSLQSYSNQPQHF

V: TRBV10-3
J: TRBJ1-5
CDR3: CATTEGVQPQHF

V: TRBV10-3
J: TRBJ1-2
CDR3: CAISDPIIDRGADGYTF

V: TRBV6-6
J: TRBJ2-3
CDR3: CASSYQGGTDTQYF

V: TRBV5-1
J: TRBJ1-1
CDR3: CASSSGQTMNTEAFF

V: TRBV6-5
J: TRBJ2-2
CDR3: CASSGRGQEVLFF

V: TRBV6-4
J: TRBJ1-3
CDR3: CASSDSFDRGRGNTIYF

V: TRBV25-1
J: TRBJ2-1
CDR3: CASSDGAGGPWNEQFF

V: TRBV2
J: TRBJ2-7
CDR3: CASSHSDEQYF

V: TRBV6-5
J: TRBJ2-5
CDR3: CASSLGQEFTQYF

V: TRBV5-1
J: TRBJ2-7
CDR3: CASRMSGSAHEQYF

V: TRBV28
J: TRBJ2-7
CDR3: CASNSKQRLVTGNPYEQYF

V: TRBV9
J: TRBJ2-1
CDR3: CAPGGGPNEQFF

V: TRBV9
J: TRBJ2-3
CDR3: CASSVAPGTSGGARTDTQYF

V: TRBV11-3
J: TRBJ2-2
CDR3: CASSSLFSGGELFF

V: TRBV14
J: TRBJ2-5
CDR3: CASSQRQPQETQYF

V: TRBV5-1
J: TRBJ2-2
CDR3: CASSTGDGNTGELFF

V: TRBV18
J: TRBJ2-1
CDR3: CASSPPAGGPNEQFF

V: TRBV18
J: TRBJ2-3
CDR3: CASSPGANTQYF

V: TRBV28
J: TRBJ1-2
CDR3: CASSLLQGGYGYTF

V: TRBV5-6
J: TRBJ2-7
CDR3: CASSVTAAASYEQYF

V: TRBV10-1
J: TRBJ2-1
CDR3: CASSLTSGRGNEQFF

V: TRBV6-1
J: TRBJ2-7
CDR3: CASTERAGGYEQYF

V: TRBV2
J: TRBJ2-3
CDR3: CASTPEGTDTQYF

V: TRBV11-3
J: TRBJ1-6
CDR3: CASRSSGTGDSPLHF

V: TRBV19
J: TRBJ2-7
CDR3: CASSSPHGTGGNEQYF

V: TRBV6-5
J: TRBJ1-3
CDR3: CASSTGVGNTIYF

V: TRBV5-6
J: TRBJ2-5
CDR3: CASSFPGTGRTQETQYF

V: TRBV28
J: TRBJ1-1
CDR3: CASSYRSEAFF

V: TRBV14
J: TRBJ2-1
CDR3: CASSRAYNEQFF

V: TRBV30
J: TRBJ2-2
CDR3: CAWSVLAETGELFF

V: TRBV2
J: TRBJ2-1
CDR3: CASSDPRETSGGVMNEQFF

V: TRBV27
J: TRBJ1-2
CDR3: CASSPISGTGFYGYTF

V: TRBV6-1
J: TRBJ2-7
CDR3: CASSGRGGPYEQYF

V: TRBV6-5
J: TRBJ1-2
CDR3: CASSYSRQQNYGYTF

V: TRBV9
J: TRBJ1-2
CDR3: CASRSPGGYYGYTF

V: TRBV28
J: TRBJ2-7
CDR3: CASSLSGGLREQYF